These 10 T cell receptor beta chains came from one sample sequenced in a study of memory CD4+ T cells and cytomegalovirus serostatus. Single viable CD3+CD4+CD8-CD45RO+ cells were sorted as the memory CD4+ T cells. The assay was immunoSEQ multiplex PCR, and TCRdb's table has in-frame clones only and misses some. The sample contains 52,000 or so clones, approximately 83% of which appear only once. Sequencing was done on a sample of memory CD4+ T cells from blood. The receptor set was obtained from an adult in good health and CMV-seronegative.

V usage is TRBV15 and J usage is TRBJ2-7, with 8 bases fitting TRBD2. The V gene end was trimmed by 0 bases and the J gene end by 4 bases; junction bases not matched to a gene: 5. This CDR3 comprises 15 residues. Germline lookup yields CDR1 LNHNV and CDR2 YYDKDF (reference sequence). The CDR3 DNA reads as TGTGCCACCAGCAGAGAGTGGACTAGCTCTTACGAGCAGTACTTC. Its protein is CATSREWTSSYEQYF.

Note on this clone: At one boundary the junction diverges from the germline segment, which might be a read error. CDR3 amino acids: CASSQGLAPAHEQFF. For the CDR3, the DNA is TGTGCTAGCAGCCAGGGACTAGCCCCGGCGCATGAGCAGTTCTTC. This chain joins TRBV7-7 and TRBJ2-1, with 9 bases that match TRBD2. CDR1 is SSHAT, CDR2 FNYEAQ, per germline (reference sequence). The CDR3 loop spans 15 amino acids.

The rearrangement links TRBV19 to TRBJ1-5; D might be TRBD1 (6 bases). This CDR3 is built from 18 residues. Germline V gives CDR1 LNHDA, CDR2 SQIVND (reference sequence). The V and J ends lost 6 bases and 0 bases respectively, with 21 bases between them. As DNA, the CDR3 is TGTGCCAGTAGCACAAATTACGGGACATCGGATAGCAATCAGCCCCAGCATTTT. Protein: CASSTNYGTSDSNQPQHF.

This chain joins TRBV27 and TRBJ2-5; TRBD2 matches 10 bases. CDR3 length: 15 residues. Trimming cost V 3 bases and J 0 bases; bases outside gene matches: 1. From germline, CDR1 is MNHEY and CDR2 SMNVEV (reference sequence). CDR3 sequence (DNA): TGTGCCAGCAGTTTGACTAGCGGGTACCAAGAGACCCAGTACTTC. Protein: CASSLTSGYQETQYF.

In this sample, this clone turned up a few times. The chain joins TRBV7-2 to TRBJ2-7, with D possibly TRBD1 on 7 matching bases. V was pared by 1 base and J by 7 bases, with 14 bases between. The germline V gene has CDR1 SGHTA and CDR2 FQGNSA. The CDR3 is 14 residues long. Here the CDR3 DNA reads TGTGCCAGCAGCTTAGGCGGGGCAGGGGGGGAGCAGTACTTC. This codes for CASSLGGAGGEQYF.

In DNA form, the CDR3 reads TGCGCCAGCAGCTTGGCCACGGCAGGGAGCTACGAGCAGTACTTC. It codes for CASSLATAGSYEQYF. The chain is built from TRBV5-1 and TRBJ2-7; D tentatively fits TRBD1 or TRBD2 (5 bases each). CDR1 is SGHRS and CDR2 is YFSETQ in the germline V gene. This CDR3 contains 15 residues. V was trimmed by 0 bases and J by 3 bases, leaving 13 bases between them.

This sequence joins TRBV6-5 and TRBJ1-1, with a weak D call TRBD1 (5 bases). The CDR3 is made up of 13 amino acids. The ends were cut back, 5 bases at V and 5 bases at J, with 12 bases in the middle. CDR1 is MNHEY and CDR2 is SVGAGI in the germline V gene. The chain's CDR3 is CASSKTGLTEAFF. CDR3 DNA: TGTGCCAGCAGTAAAACAGGCCTAACTGAAGCTTTCTTT.

This clone appeared a single time. The rearrangement joins TRBV28 to TRBJ1-5; the D gene is possibly TRBD1 (5 bases). This CDR3 has 12 residues. Germline CDR1 is MDHEN and CDR2 is SYDVKM. Trimming removed 5 bases at V and 5 bases at J, with 7 bases between. In DNA, the CDR3 is TGTGCCAGCAGTAAACAGGATCAGCCCCAGCATTTT. It specifies CASSKQDQPQHF.

This clone has just a few counts. The chain joins TRBV5-6 to TRBJ1-2; D not resolved. This CDR3 is built from 13 residues. The V end lost 0 bases, the J end lost 6 bases, and 9 bases lay between the germline ends. Germline CDR1 is SGHDT and CDR2 is YYEEEE. Here the CDR3 reads CASSLVAADGYTF. CDR3 DNA sequence: TGTGCCAGCAGCTTGGTGGCAGCGGATGGCTACACCTTC.

This clone has only one observation. The V call is TRBV5-6, the J call TRBJ1-1; 10 bases fit TRBD1. J lost 5 bases, V lost 3 bases, and 10 bases had no gene match. The CDR3 is made up of 16 amino acids. Germline values: CDR1 SGHDT, CDR2 YYEEEE. The CDR3 nucleotides read TGTGCCAGCAGCTCACAAGGACAGGGGGAGCGTACTGAAGCTTTCTTT. It yields the protein CASSSQGQGERTEAFF.